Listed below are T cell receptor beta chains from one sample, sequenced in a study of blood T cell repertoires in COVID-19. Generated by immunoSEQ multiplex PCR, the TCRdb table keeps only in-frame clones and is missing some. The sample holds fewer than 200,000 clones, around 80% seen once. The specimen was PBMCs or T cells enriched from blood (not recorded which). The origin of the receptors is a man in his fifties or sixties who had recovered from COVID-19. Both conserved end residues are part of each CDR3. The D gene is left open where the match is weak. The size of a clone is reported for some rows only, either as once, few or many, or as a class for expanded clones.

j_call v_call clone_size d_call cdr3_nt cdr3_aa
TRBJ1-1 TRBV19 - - TGTGCCAGTAGTATAGATGAGGGCGGGCGGAACACTGAAGCTTTCTTT CASSIDEGGRNTEAFF
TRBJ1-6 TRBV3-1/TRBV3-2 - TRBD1 TGTGCCAGCAGAGGGACAGGAGAGAGGGATTCACCCCTCCACTTT CASRGTGERDSPLHF
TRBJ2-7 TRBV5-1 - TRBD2 TGCGCCAGCAGCTCGGAGCCTCCGGGACTAGGACCCGAGCAGTACTTC CASSSEPPGLGPEQYF
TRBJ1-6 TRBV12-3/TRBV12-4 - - TGTGCCAGCAGTTACAAGAGGGAATCACCCCTCCACTTT CASSYKRESPLHF
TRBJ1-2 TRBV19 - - TGTGCCAGTACCCGTGGGGGGGCCGACCACTATGGCTACACCTTC CASTRGGADHYGYTF
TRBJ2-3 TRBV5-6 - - TGTGCCAGCAGCCTAGCGACTAGCACAGATACGCAGTATTTT CASSLATSTDTQYF
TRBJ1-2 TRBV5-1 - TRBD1 TGCGCCAGCAGCCCCAGGGGACAGGGGGAGCGGTATGGCTACACCTTC CASSPRGQGERYGYTF
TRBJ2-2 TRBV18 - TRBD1 TGTGCCAGCTCATCGAGGGGGCCGGGTAACACCGGGGAGCTGTTTTTT CASSSRGPGNTGELFF
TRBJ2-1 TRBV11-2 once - TGTGCCAGCAGCTTAGCCCCGGCAGGGATCTACAATGAGCAGTTCTTC CASSLAPAGIYNEQFF
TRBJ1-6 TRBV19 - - TGTGCCAGTGCAGACTCGCCTAATTCACCCCTCCACTTT CASADSPNSPLHF
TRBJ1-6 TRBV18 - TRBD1 TGTGCCAGCTCGCGGGACAGGGTTTATTCACCCCTCCACTTT CASSRDRVYSPLHF
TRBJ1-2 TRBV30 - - TGTGCCTGGAGTGTCGGGATGGCTTATGGCTACACCTTC CAWSVGMAYGYTF
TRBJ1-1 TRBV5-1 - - TGCGCCAGCAGCTTGGACCGCGATCTGAACACTGAAGCTTTCTTT CASSLDRDLNTEAFF
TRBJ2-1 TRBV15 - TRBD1 TGTGCCACCAGCAGACCCTGGACAGGTATACAAGGTGAGCAGTTCTTC CATSRPWTGIQGEQFF
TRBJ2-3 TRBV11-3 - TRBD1 TGTGCCAGCAGCTTCGGGACAGGGGCGGTGGATACGCAGTATTTT CASSFGTGAVDTQYF
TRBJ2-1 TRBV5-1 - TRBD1 TGCGCCAGCAGCCCCCTGGACAGGAGCTCCTACAATGAGCAGTTCTTC CASSPLDRSSYNEQFF
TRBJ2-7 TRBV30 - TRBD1 TGTGCCTGGACGGGTCCGGGACAGGGGGTCTCCTACGAGCAGTACTTC CAWTGPGQGVSYEQYF
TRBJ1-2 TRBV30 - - TGTGCCTGGAACGCAGGGTCTAGCTATGGCTACACCTTC CAWNAGSSYGYTF
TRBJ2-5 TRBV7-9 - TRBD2 TGTGCCAGCAGCCCCTCGGGACTAGCTGGGGGAGAGACCCAGTACTTC CASSPSGLAGGETQYF
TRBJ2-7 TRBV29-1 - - TGCAGCGTTCTTCCTGTCGCGCGGGGAGAGCAGTACTTC CSVLPVARGEQYF
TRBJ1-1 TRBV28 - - TGTGCCAGCAGTCGGAACAGTGAAGCTTTCTTT CASSRNSEAFF
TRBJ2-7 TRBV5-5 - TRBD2 TGTGCCAGCAGCCGAGTGGGAGGGGACGGCGAGCAGTACTTC CASSRVGGDGEQYF
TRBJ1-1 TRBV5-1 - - TGCGCCAGCAGCTTGGCCCCGGGGGGAGAGACTGAAGCTTTCTTT CASSLAPGGETEAFF
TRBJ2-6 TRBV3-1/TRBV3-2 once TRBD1 TGTGCCAGCAGCCTCGGGACAGGGGGCGCCGGGGCCAACGTCCTGACTTTC CASSLGTGGAGANVLTF
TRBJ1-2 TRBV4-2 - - TGTGCCAGCAGCCCAACTGGGACGCCGGACTACTACACCTTC CASSPTGTPDYYTF
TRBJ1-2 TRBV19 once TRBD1 TGTGCCAGTAGTGCCACCCAGGGACTTGCTCCGGGACAGGGGGCGGGCTACACCTTC CASSATQGLAPGQGAGYTF
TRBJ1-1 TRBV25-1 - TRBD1 TGTGCCAGCAGGCAGACAGGGCGGATGAACACTGAAGCTTTCTTT CASRQTGRMNTEAFF
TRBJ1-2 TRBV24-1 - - TGTGCCACCAGTGAAAGGGGCAGAACTGGCTACATCTTC CATSERGRTGYIF
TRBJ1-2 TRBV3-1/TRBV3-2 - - TGTGCCAGCAGCCAATTACAGAACTATGGCTACACCTTC CASSQLQNYGYTF
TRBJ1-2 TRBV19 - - TGTGCCAGTAGTATCCCGGGGAACTATGGCTACACCTTC CASSIPGNYGYTF
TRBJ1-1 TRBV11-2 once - TGTGCCAGCAGCAATGCAAGAGGGGGCACTGAAGCTTTCTTT CASSNARGGTEAFF
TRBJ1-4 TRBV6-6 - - TGTGCCTCAGTCGGAGCGGGGAATGAAAAACTGTTTTTT CASVGAGNEKLFF
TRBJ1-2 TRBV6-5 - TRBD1 TGTGCCAGCATTCCCGGGACAGGGAACTATGGCTACACCTTC CASIPGTGNYGYTF
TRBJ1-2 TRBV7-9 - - TGTGCCAGCAGCTTGAAAGGAGGCAGCGGGTCAGCTGGGTATGGCTACACCTTC CASSLKGGSGSAGYGYTF
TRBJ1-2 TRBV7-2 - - TGTGCCAGCAGCTTCCAGAACTATGGCTACACCTTC CASSFQNYGYTF
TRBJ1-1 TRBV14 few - TGTGCCAGCAGCCTTCAGGCGGGGGGCGCAACTGAAGCTTTCTTT CASSLQAGGATEAFF
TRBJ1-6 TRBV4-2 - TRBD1 TGTGCCAGCAGCCAAGAGTACACAGGGGGATATTCACCCCTCCACTTT CASSQEYTGGYSPLHF
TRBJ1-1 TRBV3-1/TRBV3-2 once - TGTGCCAGCAGCCAACAAAGGGGGGGCGGCACTGAAGCTTTCTTT CASSQQRGGGTEAFF
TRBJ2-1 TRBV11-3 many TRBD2 TGTGCCAGCAGCCCAGCTAGCGGGGCTGACGAGCAGTTCTTC CASSPASGADEQFF
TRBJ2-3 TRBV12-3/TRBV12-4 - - TGTGCCAGCAGTTTTGGCTTCACAGATACGCAGTATTTT CASSFGFTDTQYF
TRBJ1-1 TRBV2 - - TGTGCCAGCACGTTGGGGGGGAGGAACACTGAAGCTTTCTTT CASTLGGRNTEAFF
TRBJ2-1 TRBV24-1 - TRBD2 TGTGCCACCAGTGGGGGGGGCTACAATGAGCAGTTCTTC CATSGGGYNEQFF
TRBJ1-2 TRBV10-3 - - TGTGCCATCAGTGACCAGGGCTATGGCTACACCTTC CAISDQGYGYTF
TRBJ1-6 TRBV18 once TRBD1 TGTGCCAGCTCACCATTAGGACAGGGCGATTCACCCCTCCACTTT CASSPLGQGDSPLHF
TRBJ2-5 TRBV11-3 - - TGTGCCAGCAGCTTAGGACACCGCCAAGAGACCCAGTACTTC CASSLGHRQETQYF
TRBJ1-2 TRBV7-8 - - TGTGCCAGCAGCGGAGGCGGGGACTATGGCTACACCTTC CASSGGGDYGYTF
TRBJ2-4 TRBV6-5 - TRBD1 TGTGCCAGCAGAACAGGGGTAACGGACATTCAGTACTTC CASRTGVTDIQYF
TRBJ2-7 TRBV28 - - TGTGCCAGCAGTTTATCGGACAGTAAGTACGAGCAGTACTTC CASSLSDSKYEQYF
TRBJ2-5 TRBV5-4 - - TGTGCCAGCAGTCAAGACTCCCAAGAGACCCAGTACTTC CASSQDSQETQYF
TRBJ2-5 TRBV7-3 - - TGTGCCAGCAGCTCGACTAGTTCAAGTTGGGAGACCCAGTACTTC CASSSTSSSWETQYF
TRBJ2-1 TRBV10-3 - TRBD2 TGTGCCATCAGTGAAGTTAGCGGGAATGAGCAGTTCTTC CAISEVSGNEQFF
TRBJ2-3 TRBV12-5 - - TGTGCTAGTGGTTCCACAGGAGCAGCTAGCACAGATACGCAGTATTTT CASGSTGAASTDTQYF
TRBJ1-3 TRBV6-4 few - TGTGCCAGCAGTACCGGGACACCTAACTCTGGAAACACCATATATTTT CASSTGTPNSGNTIYF
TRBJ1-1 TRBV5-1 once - TGCGCCAGCGAAAGGTCAGGGGCTTTGAACACTGAAGCTTTCTTT CASERSGALNTEAFF
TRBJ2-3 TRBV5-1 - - TGCGCCAGCAGCCAAACAGGGTCTGGCACAGATACGCAGTATTTT CASSQTGSGTDTQYF